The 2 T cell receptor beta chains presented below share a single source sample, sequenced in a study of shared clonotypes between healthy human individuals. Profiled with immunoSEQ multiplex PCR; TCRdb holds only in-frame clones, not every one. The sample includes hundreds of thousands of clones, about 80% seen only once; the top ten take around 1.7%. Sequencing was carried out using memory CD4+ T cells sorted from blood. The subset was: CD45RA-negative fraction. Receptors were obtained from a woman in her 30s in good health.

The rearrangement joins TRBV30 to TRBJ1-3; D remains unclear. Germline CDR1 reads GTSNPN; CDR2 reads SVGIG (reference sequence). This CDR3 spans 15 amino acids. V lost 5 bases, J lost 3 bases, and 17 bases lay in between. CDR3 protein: CAWGSLQSGGNTIYF. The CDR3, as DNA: TGTGCCTGGGGTTCCCTTCAATCAGGTGGAAACACCATATATTTT. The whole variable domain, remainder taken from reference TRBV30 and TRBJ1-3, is SQTIHQWPATLVQPVGSPLSLECTVEGTSNPNLYWYRQAAGRGLQLLFYSVGIGQISSEVPQNLSASRPQDRQFILSSKKLLLSDSGFYLCAWGSLQSGGNTIYFGEGSWLTVV.

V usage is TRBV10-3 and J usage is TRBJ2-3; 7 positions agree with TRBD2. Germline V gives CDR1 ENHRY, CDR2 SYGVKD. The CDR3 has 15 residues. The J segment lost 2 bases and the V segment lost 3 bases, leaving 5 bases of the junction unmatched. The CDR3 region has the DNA TGTGCCATCAGTGAAAAGGGACTACTCACAGATACGCAGTATTTT. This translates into CAISEKGLLTDTQYF.